What follows are 8 T cell receptor beta chains derived from one specimen sequenced in a study of blood T cells in healthy people across ages. A second about 7 to 11 cycle PCR used barcoded and J-beta primers. TCRdb processed the 5' RACE reads anew with MiXCR; each CDR3 protein has one entry. The sample has about 720,000 distinct CDR3 sequences; approximately 25% are singletons. The same specimen was also included in a second study, on T cells of mothers and their children.

Sequencing was performed on blood. The receptors originated from a boy aged 5-17 years in good health.

CDR3 protein: CASSQTGDRTDTQYF. CDR3 coding DNA: TGTGCCAGCAGCCAGACAGGGGACCGCACAGATACGCAGTATTTT. The V and J genes are TRBV7-3 and TRBJ2-3; 8 nucleotides align to TRBD1. Trimming at V came to 5 bases and at J to 1 base, leaving 5 bases not matched to a gene. The CDR3 is 15 residues long. Germline assignment: CDR1 SGHTA and CDR2 FQGTGA.

The V and J genes are TRBV29-1 and TRBJ1-4; 8 nucleotides line up with TRBD1. V dropped 4 bases and J dropped 5; count of bases not matched to a gene: 6. Germline V gene data show CDR1 as SQVTM and CDR2 as ANQGSEA. CDR3 size: 14 residues. The CDR3: CSVAGGQANEKLFF. DNA of the CDR3: TGCAGCGTTGCAGGGGGACAGGCGAATGAAAAACTGTTTTTT.

This clonotype occurred a few times. The DNA for the CDR3 is TGCAGTGCTAGGGCCAGAGGTAGATCACCCCTCCACTTT. This gives the protein CSARARGRSPLHF. The V call is TRBV20-1, the J call TRBJ1-6; D is unresolved. V lost 3 bases, J lost 10 bases, and 13 bases lay in between. The CDR3 totals 13 residues. Per germline, CDR1 DFQATT and CDR2 SNEGSKA (reference sequence).

This clonotype showed up just a few times. The chain uses TRBV28 and TRBJ1-4, with 7 bases fitting TRBD1. This CDR3 has 14 amino acids. V shed 6 bases, J shed 4 bases, and the junction held 5 bases outside the gene matches. Germline values: CDR1 MDHEN, CDR2 SYDVKM. CDR3 coding DNA: TGTGCCAGCAGATCGACAGGGTTTAATGAAAAACTGTTTTTT. This translates into CASRSTGFNEKLFF.

This chain uses TRBV18 with TRBJ1-4; TRBD1 is a possible D gene (6 bases). The CDR3 totals 16 residues. CDR1 and CDR2 from the germline V gene are KGHSH and LQKENI. The V and J ends lost 6 bases and 5 bases respectively, with 19 bases between them. The CDR3 DNA is TGTGCCAGCTCTCCATCAGGACAGACTCGAAATGAAAAACTGTTTTTT. Translated: CASSPSGQTRNEKLFF.

The chain has TRBV27 and TRBJ2-3, with a tentative D call TRBD2 (5 bases). Germline-derived CDR1 and CDR2 are MNHEY and SMNVEV (reference sequence). Trimming pared 2 bases from V and 0 bases from J, leaving 18 bases between. This CDR3 is built from 18 residues. CDR3 bases: TGTGCCAGCAGTTTAAGAAGTGGACTTAGAAGCAGCACAGATACGCAGTATTTT. It encodes CASSLRSGLRSSTDTQYF.

The chain joins TRBV7-9 to TRBJ2-7, with 7 bases aligning to TRBD1. The V gene's germline CDR1 is SEHNR and CDR2 FQNEAQ (reference sequence). V trimming: 1 base; J trimming: 0 bases; junction bases outside the gene matches: 6. The CDR3 runs 16 residues. DNA of the CDR3: TGTGCCAGCAGCTTAGGACAGGGAATGAGCTCCTACGAGCAGTACTTC. As protein: CASSLGQGMSSYEQYF.

The table lists this clonotype with a few counts. The genes are TRBV12-3 or TRBV12-4 and TRBJ1-2, with no clear D. The CDR3 is 11 residues long. V lost 3 bases, J lost 5 bases, and 4 bases lay in between. CDR3 DNA sequence: TGTGCCAGCAGTTTCCAGTATGGCTACACCTTC. It specifies CASSFQYGYTF.